What follows is one TCR beta chain and its context. It lacks a known antigen. The sample holds no much larger clone one base away, and base qualities are not on file. This sample stems from a study of T cell responses to AZD1222 COVID-19 vaccine (dated by TCRdb to the early 2020s). Regarding the research as a whole: AZD1222 recipients with second doses at about 4 weeks or about 12 weeks were pooled, because spike-specific TCR depth and breadth did not differ between schedules. TCR sequencing was performed for more than 230 trial participants, of whom about 200 were given two doses of AZD1222 and 26 were given two doses of MenACWY control vaccine. Enrollment into the trials was organized by age into subgroups of 18-55, 56-69 and 70-plus years, and those subgroups contained about 160, 30 and 59 TCR-sequenced participants, respectively.

The CDR3 regions of human TCRbeta chains were analyzed by immunosequencing. The study's own analysis went as follows. TCRs in the repertoires were matched against a reference library of SARS-CoV-2-specific TCRs that had been generated with the MIRA antigen-specificity platform. Breadth was defined as the fraction of unique TCRs that were SARS-CoV-2-associated. Depth was defined as the fraction of total T cells that were SARS-CoV-2-associated. Using the MIRA data, every spike-specific TCR was mapped to the spike region that the TCR reacted to and assigned to either a CD4 or a CD8 class. Log10-transformed breadth and depth values were compared by one-way ANOVA with Sidak's multiple comparisons tests. The source is immuneACCESS, and TCRdb retained only in-frame sequences with V and J called. Part of the clones is not carried over; for the studies checked, unresolved V genes explain less than half of this, and the remainder is unexplained. From that table come the V and J calls and clone size; the DNA was used to work out D and trimming. Within this sample are about 160,000 clones, with about nine tenths of them counted one time only. The top ten clonotypes cover approximately 2% of the sample.

The research as a whole found: Because no day 14 peak-response samples were available, repertoires were characterized only after the peak T cell response. Conclusions about previously exposed vaccinees are limited, since just six AZD1222 recipients were seropositive for SARS-CoV-2 at baseline. The vaccine-associated CD4 TCRs covered the entire spike protein, and the dominant responses fell in regions 160-218 and 743-854. Reportedly, close to half of the unique spike-specific TCRs recognized epitopes lying outside the regions that are mutated in the B.1.351 and B.1.1.7 variants. After two AZD1222 doses, spike-specific TCR breadth and depth were significantly higher than at day 0 and than in MenACWY recipients. The 56-69-year group was small, and its depth increase did not reach significance, likely because of low power. Participants were mostly white British and included more females than males, and it was suggested by the authors that clonal diversity may have been underestimated.

Per the publication, the time point label means: baseline before first vaccination. The vaccinee samples were drawn from two UK trials, COV001 and COV002, one of which was a single-blind randomized controlled phase 2/3 trial testing AZD1222 (ChAdOx1 nCoV-19) in healthy adults. For TCRbeta chain sequencing, PBMC samples from trial participants were taken at day 0 and at day 28 after the second dose. The CDR3 starts with the cysteine, ends with the phenylalanine, and has 19 residues. Only the CDR3 portion is preserved as DNA: 57 bases, with reading frame beginning at the first base. Looking up the germline V gene yields CDR1 SGHDN and CDR2 FVKESK. Trimmed from V: 1 base; trimmed from J: 7 bases; junction bases lacking a gene match: 14.

Specimen: peripheral blood, collected on day 0 of AZD1222 vaccination. The sequence links TRBV14 to TRBJ2-1, with 12 central nucleotides matching TRBD2. This TCR was recovered from an adult in good health. The CDR3 in this case is CASSQVVRTSGASANEQFF. The DNA reads TGTGCCAGCAGCCAAGTGGTTCGGACTAGCGGGGCATCTGCGAATGAGCAGTTCTTC.